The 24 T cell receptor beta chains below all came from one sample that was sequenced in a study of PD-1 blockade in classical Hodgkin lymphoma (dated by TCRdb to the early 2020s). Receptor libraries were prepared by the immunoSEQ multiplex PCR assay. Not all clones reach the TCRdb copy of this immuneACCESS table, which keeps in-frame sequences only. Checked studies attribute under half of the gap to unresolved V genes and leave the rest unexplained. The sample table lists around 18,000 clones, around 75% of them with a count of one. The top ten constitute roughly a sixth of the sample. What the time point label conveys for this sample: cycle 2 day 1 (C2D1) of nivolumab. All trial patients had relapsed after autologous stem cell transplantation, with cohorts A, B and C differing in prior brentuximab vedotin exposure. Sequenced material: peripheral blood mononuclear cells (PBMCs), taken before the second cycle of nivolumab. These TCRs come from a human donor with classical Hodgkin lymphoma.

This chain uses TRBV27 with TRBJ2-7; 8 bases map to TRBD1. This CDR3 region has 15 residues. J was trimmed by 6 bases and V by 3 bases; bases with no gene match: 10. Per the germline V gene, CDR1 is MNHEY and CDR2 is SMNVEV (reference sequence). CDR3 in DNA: TGTGCCAGCAGTTTTGGGCAGGGGGCTTTTTCCGAGCAGTACTTC. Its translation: CASSFGQGAFSEQYF.

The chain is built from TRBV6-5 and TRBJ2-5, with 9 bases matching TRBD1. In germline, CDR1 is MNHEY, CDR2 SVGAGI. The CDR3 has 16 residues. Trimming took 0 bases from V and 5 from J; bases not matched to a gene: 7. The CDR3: CASSYSGTGSWETQYF. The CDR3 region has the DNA TGTGCCAGCAGTTACTCGGGGACAGGGTCGTGGGAGACCCAGTACTTC.

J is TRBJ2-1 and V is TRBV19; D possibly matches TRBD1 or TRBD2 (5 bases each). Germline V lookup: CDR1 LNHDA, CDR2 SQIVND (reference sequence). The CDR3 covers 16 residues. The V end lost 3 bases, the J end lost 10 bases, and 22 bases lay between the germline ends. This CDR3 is CASSMEATRRGREQFF. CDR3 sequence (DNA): TGTGCCAGTAGTATGGAGGCTACCAGAAGGGGTAGGGAGCAGTTCTTC.

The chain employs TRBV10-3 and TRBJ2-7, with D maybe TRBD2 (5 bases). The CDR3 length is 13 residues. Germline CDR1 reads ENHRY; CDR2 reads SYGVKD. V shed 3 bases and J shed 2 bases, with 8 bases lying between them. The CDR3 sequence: CAISESSPYEQYF. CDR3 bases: TGTGCCATCAGTGAATCTAGCCCCTACGAGCAGTACTTC.

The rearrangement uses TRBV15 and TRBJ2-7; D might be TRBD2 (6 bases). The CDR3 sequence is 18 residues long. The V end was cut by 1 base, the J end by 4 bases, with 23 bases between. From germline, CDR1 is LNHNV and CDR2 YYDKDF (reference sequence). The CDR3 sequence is CATSRVVPTGESLYEQYF. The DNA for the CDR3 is TGTGCCACCAGCAGAGTGGTGCCAACGGGAGAGTCCCTATACGAGCAGTACTTC.

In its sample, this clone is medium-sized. The CDR3 DNA is TGTGCCAGCAGACCGCATTTCGCTGGGGGCGCAGACTATGGCTACACCTTC. Its protein is CASRPHFAGGADYGYTF. The chain links TRBV27 to TRBJ1-2; the D gene is possibly TRBD1 (6 bases). Germline V gives CDR1 MNHEY, CDR2 SMNVEV (reference sequence). The V gene lost 6 bases and the J gene lost 3 bases, with 23 bases spanning the gap. CDR3 size: 17 residues.

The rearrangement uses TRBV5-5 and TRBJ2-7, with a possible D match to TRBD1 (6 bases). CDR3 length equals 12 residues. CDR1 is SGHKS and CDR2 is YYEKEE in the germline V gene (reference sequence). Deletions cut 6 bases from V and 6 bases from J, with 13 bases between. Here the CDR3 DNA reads TGTGCCAGCAAGATTTCAGGGGCCGAGCAGTACTTC. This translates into CASKISGAEQYF.

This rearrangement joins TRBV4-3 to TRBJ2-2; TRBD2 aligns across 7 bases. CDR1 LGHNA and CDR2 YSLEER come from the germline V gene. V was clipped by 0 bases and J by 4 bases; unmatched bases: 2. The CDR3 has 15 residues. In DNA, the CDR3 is TGCGCCAGCAGCCAAGACAGGGAGGGCACCGGGGAGCTGTTTTTT. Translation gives CASSQDREGTGELFF.

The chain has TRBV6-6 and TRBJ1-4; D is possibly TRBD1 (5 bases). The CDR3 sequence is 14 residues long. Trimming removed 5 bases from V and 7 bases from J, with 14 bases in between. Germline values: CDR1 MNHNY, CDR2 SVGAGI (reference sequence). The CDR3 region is CASSDSELGEKLFF. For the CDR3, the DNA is TGTGCCAGCAGTGACAGCGAGCTTGGTGAAAAACTGTTTTTT.

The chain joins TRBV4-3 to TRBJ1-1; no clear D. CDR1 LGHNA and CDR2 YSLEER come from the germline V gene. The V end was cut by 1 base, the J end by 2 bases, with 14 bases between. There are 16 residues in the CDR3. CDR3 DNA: TGCGCCAGCAGCCAAGTTAATGAGGGAATCAACACTGAAGCTTTCTTT. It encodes CASSQVNEGINTEAFF.

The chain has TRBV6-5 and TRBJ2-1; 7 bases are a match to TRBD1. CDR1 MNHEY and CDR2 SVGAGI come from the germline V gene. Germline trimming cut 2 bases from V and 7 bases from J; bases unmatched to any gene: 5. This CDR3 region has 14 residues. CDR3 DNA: TGTGCCAGCAGTTACGGGGGACAGCGAAATGAGCAGTTCTTC. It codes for CASSYGGQRNEQFF.

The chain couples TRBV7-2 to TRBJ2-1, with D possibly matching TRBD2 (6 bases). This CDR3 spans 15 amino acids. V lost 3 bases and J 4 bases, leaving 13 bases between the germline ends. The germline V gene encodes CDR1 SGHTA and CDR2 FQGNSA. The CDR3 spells CASSLSLAQYNEQFF. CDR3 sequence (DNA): TGTGCCAGCAGCTTGAGCCTAGCGCAGTACAATGAGCAGTTCTTC.

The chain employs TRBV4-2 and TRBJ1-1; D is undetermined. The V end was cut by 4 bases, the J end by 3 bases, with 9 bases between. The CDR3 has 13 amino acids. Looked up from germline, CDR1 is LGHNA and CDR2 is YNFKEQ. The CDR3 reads CASSLGDDTEAFF. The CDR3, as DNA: TGTGCCAGCAGCCTCGGGGATGACACTGAAGCTTTCTTT.

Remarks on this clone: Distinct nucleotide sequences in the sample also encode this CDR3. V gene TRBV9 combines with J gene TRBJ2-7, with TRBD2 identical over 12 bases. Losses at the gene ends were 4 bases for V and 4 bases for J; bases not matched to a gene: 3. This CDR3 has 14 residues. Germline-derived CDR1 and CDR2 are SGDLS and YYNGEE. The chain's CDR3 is CASSLTSGSYEQYF. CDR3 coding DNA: TGTGCCAGCAGCCTGACTAGCGGGAGTTACGAGCAGTACTTC.

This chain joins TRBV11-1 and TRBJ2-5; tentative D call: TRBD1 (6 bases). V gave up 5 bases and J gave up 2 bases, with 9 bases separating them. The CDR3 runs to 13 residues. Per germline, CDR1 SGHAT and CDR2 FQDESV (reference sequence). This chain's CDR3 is CASSAGQQETQYF. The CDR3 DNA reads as TGTGCCAGCAGCGCCGGACAGCAAGAGACCCAGTACTTC.

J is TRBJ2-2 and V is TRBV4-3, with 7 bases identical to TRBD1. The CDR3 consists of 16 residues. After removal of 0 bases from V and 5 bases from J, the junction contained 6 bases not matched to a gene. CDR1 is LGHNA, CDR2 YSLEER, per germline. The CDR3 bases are TGCGCCAGCAGCCAAGACCGGGACAGAGGAACCGGGGAGCTGTTTTTT. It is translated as CASSQDRDRGTGELFF.

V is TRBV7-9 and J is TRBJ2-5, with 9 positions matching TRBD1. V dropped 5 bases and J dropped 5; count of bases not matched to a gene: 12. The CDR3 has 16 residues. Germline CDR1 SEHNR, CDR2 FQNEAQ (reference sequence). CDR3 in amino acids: CASSPGTGFTGETQYF. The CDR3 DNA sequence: TGTGCCAGCAGCCCCGGGACAGGGTTTACGGGTGAGACCCAGTACTTC.

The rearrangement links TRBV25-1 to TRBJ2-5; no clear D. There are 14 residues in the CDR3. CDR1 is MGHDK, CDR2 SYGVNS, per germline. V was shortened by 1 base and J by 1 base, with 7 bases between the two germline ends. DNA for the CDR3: TGTGCCAGCAGTGAATTTAGGGCCCAAGAGACCCAGTACTTC. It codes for CASSEFRAQETQYF. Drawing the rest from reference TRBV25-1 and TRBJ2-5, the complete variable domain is EADIYQTPRYLVIGTGKKITLECSQTMGHDKMYWYQQDPGMELHLIHYSYGVNSTEKGDLSSESTVSRIRTEHFPLTLESARPSHTSQYLCASSEFRAQETQYFGPGTRLLVL.

The DNA for the CDR3 is TGTGCCTGGAGTGTAAGCAATCAGCCCCAGCATTTT. Protein sequence: CAWSVSNQPQHF. The genes are TRBV30 and TRBJ1-5; no reliable D call. Looked up from germline, CDR1 is GTSNPN and CDR2 is SVGIG (reference sequence). This CDR3 spans 12 amino acids. V lost 0 bases, J lost 1 base, and 1 base lay in between.

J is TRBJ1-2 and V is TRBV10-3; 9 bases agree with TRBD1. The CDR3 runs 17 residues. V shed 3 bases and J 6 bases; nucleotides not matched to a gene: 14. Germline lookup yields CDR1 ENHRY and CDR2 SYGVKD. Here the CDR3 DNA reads TGTGCCATCAGTGAACCTCCGGGACAGGGAGGCGGTCATGGCTACACCTTC. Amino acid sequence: CAISEPPGQGGGHGYTF.

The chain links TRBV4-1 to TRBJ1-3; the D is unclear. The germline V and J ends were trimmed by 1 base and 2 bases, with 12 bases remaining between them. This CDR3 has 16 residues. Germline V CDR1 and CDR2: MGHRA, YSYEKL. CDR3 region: CASSQVGLEPGNTIYF. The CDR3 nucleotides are TGCGCCAGCAGCCAAGTGGGATTAGAACCTGGAAACACCATATATTTT.

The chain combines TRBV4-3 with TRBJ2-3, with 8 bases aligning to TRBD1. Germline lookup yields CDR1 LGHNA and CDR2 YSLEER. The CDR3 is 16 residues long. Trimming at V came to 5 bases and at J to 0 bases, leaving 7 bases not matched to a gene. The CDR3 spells CASSAETGASTDTQYF. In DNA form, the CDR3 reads TGCGCCAGCAGCGCCGAGACAGGGGCGAGCACAGATACGCAGTATTTT.

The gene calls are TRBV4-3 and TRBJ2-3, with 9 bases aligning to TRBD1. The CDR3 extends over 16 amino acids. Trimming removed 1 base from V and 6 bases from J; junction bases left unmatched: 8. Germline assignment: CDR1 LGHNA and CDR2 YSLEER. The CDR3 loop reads CASSQAPGTGSDTQYF. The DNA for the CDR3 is TGCGCCAGCAGCCAAGCCCCCGGGACAGGGTCGGATACGCAGTATTTT.

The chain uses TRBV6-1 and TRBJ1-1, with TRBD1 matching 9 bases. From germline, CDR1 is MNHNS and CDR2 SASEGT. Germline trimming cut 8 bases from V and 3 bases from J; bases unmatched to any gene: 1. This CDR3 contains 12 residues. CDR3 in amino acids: CASGDRDTEAFF. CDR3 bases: TGTGCCAGCGGGGACAGGGACACTGAAGCTTTCTTT.